The clone carrying this TCR beta chain was counted once. Its antigen is unidentified. This sample was included in a study of T-cell reconstitution after alpha-beta-depleted transplantation in children. Study conclusions and caveats: Where alpha-beta T cells came from about two months after transplant was reportedly several hundred expanded graft clones. It was surviving recipient T cells and thymic progenitors that gave some patients high TCRbeta diversity at day 60. Newly produced T cells mostly provided counts and TCRbeta diversity after one year, as hyperexpanded clones declined.

During its preparation, the TCRbeta library received unique molecular identifiers. TCRdb redid the calling of the PCR reads with MiXCR, one entry per CDR3 protein. In the table there are 500,000 to 650,000 distinct CDR3 sequences, 13% of which are singletons. Germline loops: CDR1 LGHNA, CDR2 YSLEER. The CDR3 is 18 amino acids. J was trimmed by 2 bases and V by 0 bases; bases with no gene match: 11. This receptor was obtained from a male patient between 5 and 17 years old who had a stem cell transplant for acute myeloid leukemia, so the T cells may come from the graft donor. The source material was PBMCs, mostly from graft donor cells, sampled 360 days after TCRalphabeta/CD19-depleted stem cell transplant. This chain links TRBV4-3 with TRBJ2-7, with 9 bases identical to TRBD1. The CDR3, as DNA: TGCGCCAGCAGCCAAGACGCAAACCCGGGGACAGGGACCTACGAGCAGTACTTC. It encodes CASSQDANPGTGTYEQYF.